The T cell receptor (beta chain) described here comes from a study of T-cell reconstitution after alpha-beta-depleted transplantation in children. Unique molecular identifiers featured in how the TCRbeta library was prepared. TCRdb processed the PCR reads anew with MiXCR; each CDR3 protein has one entry. The sample has hundreds of thousands of distinct CDR3 sequences; under 20% are singletons. V lost 2 bases, J lost 4 bases, and 15 bases lay in between. Germline V gene sequence: CDR1 LNHNV, CDR2 YYDKDF (reference sequence). CDR3 length equals 15 residues. This clonotype was seen a handful of times. The V gene is TRBV15, the J gene TRBJ2-7; D could derive from TRBD1 or TRBD2 (6 bases each). Sequenced material: PBMCs, mostly from graft donor cells, taken 360 days after TCRalphabeta/CD19-depleted stem cell transplant. The TCR originated in a male patient under 18 who had a stem cell transplant for acute lymphoblastic leukemia, so the T cells may come from the graft donor. CDR3 residues: CATSRISGAAYEQYF. CDR3 nucleotides: TGTGCCACCAGCAGAATATCGGGGGCAGCTTACGAGCAGTACTTC. Filled out from reference TRBV15 and TRBJ2-7, the complete variable domain reads DAMVIQNPRYQVTQFGKPVTLSCSQTLNHNVMYWYQQKSSQAPKLLFHYYDKDFNNEADTPDNFQSRRPNTSFCFLDIRSPGLGDTAMYLCATSRISGAAYEQYFGPGTRLTVT.